The clone carrying this TCR beta chain appeared a few times. With a J-beta primer mix and a sample-barcoded 5' primer, a second PCR ran about 7 to 12 cycles. Researchers report that a template-switch adaptor with 12 random nucleotides tagged each cDNA molecule. A single record per CDR3 protein comes from TCRdb applying MiXCR to the 5' RACE reads. Of 800,000 or so distinct CDR3 sequences listed, around a quarter are singletons. CDR1 and CDR2 from the germline V gene are MNHEY and SMNVEV (reference sequence). The CDR3 has 14 amino acids. V was pared by 6 bases and J by 1 base, with 12 bases between. The data originate from a study of blood T cells in healthy people across ages. This sample also belongs to another study, concerning T cells of mothers and their children. As that report states: Donation involved a few healthy Caucasian mothers and the six children that they had.

V usage is TRBV27 and J usage is TRBJ1-2, with D unresolved. The clonotype comes from a boy between 10 and 17 years old in good health. The specimen sequenced was blood. In DNA, the CDR3 is TGTGCCAGCAGCCCCGACACCTTTAACTATGGCTACACCTTC. It is translated as CASSPDTFNYGYTF.